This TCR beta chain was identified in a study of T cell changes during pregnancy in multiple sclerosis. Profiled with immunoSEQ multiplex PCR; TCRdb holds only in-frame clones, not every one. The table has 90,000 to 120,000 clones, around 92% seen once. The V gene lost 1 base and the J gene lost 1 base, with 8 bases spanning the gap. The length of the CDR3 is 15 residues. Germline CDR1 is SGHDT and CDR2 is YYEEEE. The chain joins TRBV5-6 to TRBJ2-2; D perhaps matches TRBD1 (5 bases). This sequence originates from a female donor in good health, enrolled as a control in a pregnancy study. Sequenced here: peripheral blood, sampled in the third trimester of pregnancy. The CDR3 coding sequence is TGTGCCAGCAGCTTGCCAGGGATGAACACCGGGGAGCTGTTTTTT. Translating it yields CASSLPGMNTGELFF.